The rows below give T cell receptor beta chains drawn from one sample of a study of blood T cell repertoires in COVID-19. Generated by immunoSEQ multiplex PCR, the TCRdb table keeps only in-frame clones and is missing some. The sample includes about 210,000 clones, around four fifths of them seen just once. Sequences were obtained from peripheral blood. The receptors here all came from a middle-aged woman with active or convalescent COVID-19. CDR3s include the opening cysteine and the closing phenylalanine or tryptophan. The D gene is left open where the match is weak. Where a row states a size, it is once, few, many or the class of an expanded clone; other rows omit it.

TRBV7-8	medium-sized	TRBJ2-5	-	TGTGCCAGCAGCTTACGGGAAGAGACCCAGTACTTC	CASSLREETQYF
TRBV6-5	-	TRBJ1-2	-	TGTGCCAGCAGTTACTTCGGACTTTATGGCTACACCTTC	CASSYFGLYGYTF
TRBV4-1	once	TRBJ2-1	TRBD2	TGCGCCAGCAGCCAGTTAGCGGGAGCCCCCTACAATGAGCAGTTCTTC	CASSQLAGAPYNEQFF
TRBV14	-	TRBJ1-2	-	TGTGCCAGCAGCTGGGCCGGAACCAACTATGGCTACACCTTC	CASSWAGTNYGYTF
TRBV7-2	-	TRBJ1-3	-	TGTGCCAGCAGCTTAGGGCCAGGGGGAAACACCATATATTTT	CASSLGPGGNTIYF
TRBV5-1	-	TRBJ2-7	TRBD2	TGCGCCAACACGGGGGGGCTCTCCTACGAGCAGTACTTC	CANTGGLSYEQYF
TRBV14	-	TRBJ1-1	-	TGTGCCAGCAGCCAAGTAGGGAAGGGGATGAACACTGAAGCTTTCTTT	CASSQVGKGMNTEAFF
TRBV7-3	-	TRBJ2-7	-	TGTGCCAGCAGCTTAAATTCTGGACTGACGTACGAGCAGTACTTC	CASSLNSGLTYEQYF
TRBV6-5	once	TRBJ2-4	TRBD2	TGTGCCAGCAGTCCCGTACTAGCGGGAGTGGACATTCAGTACTTC	CASSPVLAGVDIQYF
TRBV11-3	few	TRBJ1-4	TRBD1	TGTGCCAGCAGCTCGGGACAGGGCGGGCGAGATGAAAAACTGTTTTTT	CASSSGQGGRDEKLFF
TRBV6-6	-	TRBJ2-3	TRBD2	TGTGCCAGCACCCCAGGGCTAGCGCGGGGGGATACGCAGTATTTT	CASTPGLARGDTQYF
TRBV10-1	-	TRBJ2-3	TRBD2	TGCGCCAGCAGTGAGTCCCTAGCGGGTTACACAGATACGCAGTATTTT	CASSESLAGYTDTQYF
TRBV19	-	TRBJ1-2	TRBD1	TGTGCCAGTAGTATATCCAGGGGGCGTTATGGCTACACCTTC	CASSISRGRYGYTF
TRBV2	-	TRBJ2-3	TRBD2	TGTGCCAGCAGGCTAGCGGGAGGGACAGATACGCAGTATTTT	CASRLAGGTDTQYF
TRBV7-9	-	TRBJ2-2	TRBD1	TGTGCCAGCAGCAGGACAGGGGCCACCGGGGAGCTGTTTTTT	CASSRTGATGELFF
TRBV9	-	TRBJ2-3	TRBD2	TGTGCCAGCAGCGCCGAACTAGCGGCTAGCACAGATACGCAGTATTTT	CASSAELAASTDTQYF
TRBV5-4	-	TRBJ1-2	-	TGTGCCAGCAGCCCCCGGGGAGGAGGTAACTATGGCTACACCTTC	CASSPRGGGNYGYTF
TRBV6-5	-	TRBJ1-4	-	TGTGCCAGCAGTCCCCCAGGGAGGACTAATGAAAAACTGTTTTTT	CASSPPGRTNEKLFF
TRBV3-1/TRBV3-2	once	TRBJ1-2	TRBD1	TGTGCCAGCAGCCAAGACGACAGGGTTTTGAATGGCTACACCTTC	CASSQDDRVLNGYTF
TRBV11-1	-	TRBJ2-7	-	TGTGCCAGCAGCACGACTAGGACAACCCACGAGCAGTACTTC	CASSTTRTTHEQYF
TRBV19	-	TRBJ1-1	-	TGTGCCAGTAGTATCTGGGCCAGGAACACTGAAGCTTTCTTT	CASSIWARNTEAFF
TRBV5-3	once	TRBJ1-6	-	TGTGCCAGAACCCTCGACACCGATAATTCACCCCTCCACTTT	CARTLDTDNSPLHF
TRBV20-1	few	TRBJ2-2	-	TGCAGTGCTAGTCGCGGGACCAACACCGGGGAGCTGTTTTTT	CSASRGTNTGELFF
TRBV5-1	few	TRBJ1-1	-	TGCGCCAGCAGCCGAACACGGGACATTGACACTGAAGCTTTCTTT	CASSRTRDIDTEAFF
TRBV9	-	TRBJ2-2	TRBD2	TGTGCCAGCAGCGTAGAGGGACTAGCGAGCACCGGGGAGCTGTTTTTT	CASSVEGLASTGELFF
TRBV7-3	-	TRBJ2-3	-	TGTGCCAGCAGCTTACTTCCACTAGGGGGTGCTGATACGCAGTATTTT	CASSLLPLGGADTQYF
TRBV5-4	-	TRBJ1-2	TRBD1	TGTGCCAGCAGTATTCAGGACAGGGTGTGGCATGGCTACACCTTC	CASSIQDRVWHGYTF
TRBV7-8	-	TRBJ2-1	TRBD1	TGTGCCAGCAGCTCCGGACAGGGGTTGAATGAGCAGTTCTTC	CASSSGQGLNEQFF
TRBV11-2	-	TRBJ2-1	TRBD1	TGTGCCAGCAGCCCCCTGGGACAGCGATCTGGGTTCTTC	CASSPLGQRSGFF
TRBV5-1	few	TRBJ2-2	TRBD2	TGCGCCAGCAGCTACGGGACTAGCGGGGGGCTCCCTAACACCGGGGAGCTGTTTTTT	CASSYGTSGGLPNTGELFF
TRBV27	-	TRBJ1-5	-	TGTGCCAGCAGTTTTACAGGAAGCAATCAGCCCCAGCATTTT	CASSFTGSNQPQHF
TRBV3-1/TRBV3-2	-	TRBJ1-1	-	TGTGCCAGCAGCCAAGATCGCAGGTATGGGACTGAAGCTTTCTTT	CASSQDRRYGTEAFF
TRBV5-1	once	TRBJ1-1	TRBD1	TGCGCCAGCAGCTTGTTTCGGACAGGGGGAGTGAACACTGAAGCTTTCTTT	CASSLFRTGGVNTEAFF